These 26 T cell receptor beta chains were all obtained from the same sample, sequenced in a study of blood T cell repertoires in COVID-19. Only in-frame clones appear in the TCRdb table, and some are missing; sequencing was by immunoSEQ multiplex PCR. The table records 200,000 to 250,000 clones, nearly 90% of them present only once. The sample comprised PBMCs or T cells enriched from blood (not recorded which). These receptors were taken from a man aged 25 to 40 who had recovered from COVID-19.

The V and J genes are TRBV10-3 and TRBJ2-3, with 9 bases matching TRBD1. CDR3 size: 18 residues. Germline V gene lookup returns CDR1 ENHRY and CDR2 SYGVKD. The J segment lost 4 bases and the V segment lost 5 bases, leaving 16 bases of the junction unmatched. This CDR3 reads CAISILTGGQGRPDTQYF. The CDR3 DNA follows: TGTGCCATCAGTATCTTGACGGGGGGACAGGGTCGCCCAGATACGCAGTATTTT.

The CDR3 DNA reads as TGTGCCAGCAGTTACTCAGGACTGGCTAACAATGAGCAGTTCTTC. It translates to CASSYSGLANNEQFF. The V and J genes are TRBV6-5 and TRBJ2-1, with D possibly TRBD2 on 5 matching bases. Germline CDR1 MNHEY, CDR2 SVGAGI. This CDR3 is 15 amino acids long. Trimming removed 0 bases from V and 5 bases from J, with 11 bases in between.

The chain employs TRBV5-4 and TRBJ1-1; TRBD1 matches at 7 bases. Unmatched junction bases numbered 4, after V lost 1 base and J lost 10 bases. The CDR3 is 12 residues long. Germline assignment: CDR1 SGHNT and CDR2 YYREEE (reference sequence). The chain's CDR3 is CASSLTGAGAFF. For the CDR3, the DNA is TGTGCCAGCAGCTTGACAGGGGCCGGAGCTTTCTTT.

The chain uses TRBV27 and TRBJ2-1, with 9 bases matching TRBD2. CDR1 MNHEY and CDR2 SMNVEV come from the germline V gene (reference sequence). Losses at the gene ends were 3 bases for V and 5 bases for J; bases not matched to a gene: 2. The CDR3 covers 14 residues. The CDR3 DNA follows: TGTGCCAGCAGTTTCGCGGGAGGGGACAATGAGCAGTTCTTC. Protein product: CASSFAGGDNEQFF.

The chain links TRBV10-2 to TRBJ1-1; D ambiguous. V shed 0 bases and J shed 1 base, with 6 bases lying between them. This CDR3 has 14 residues. The germline CDR1 and CDR2 sequences are WSHSY and SAAADI. This chain's CDR3 is CASSESAGNTEAFF. CDR3 coding DNA: TGCGCCAGCAGTGAGTCTGCAGGGAACACTGAAGCTTTCTTT.

V gene TRBV12-3 or TRBV12-4 combines with J gene TRBJ2-5; 7 bases fit TRBD1. The CDR3 is made up of 13 amino acids. V was clipped by 2 bases and J by 5 bases; unmatched bases: 2. CDR3 protein: CASSLKGAETQYF. In nucleotides, the CDR3 is TGTGCCAGCAGTTTAAAGGGGGCGGAGACCCAGTACTTC.

The V and J genes are TRBV7-2 and TRBJ2-2; 9 bases fit TRBD1. Germline V gene lookup returns CDR1 SGHTA and CDR2 FQGNSA. J was trimmed by 1 base and V by 5 bases; bases with no gene match: 5. The CDR3 has 16 residues. The DNA of the CDR3 is TGTGCCAGCAGCCCCAGACAGGGGGAGAACACCGGGGAGCTGTTTTTT. This translates into CASSPRQGENTGELFF.

The chain is built from TRBV6-2 or TRBV6-3 and TRBJ1-5; TRBD1 might be the D (5 bases). This CDR3 has 16 residues. CDR1 is MNHEY and CDR2 is SVGEGT in the germline V gene. The V gene lost 2 bases and the J gene lost 4 bases, with 15 bases spanning the gap. Here the CDR3 DNA reads TGTGCCAGCAGTTACGGGGGGGTTTTAGGTAATCAGCCCCAGCATTTT. As protein: CASSYGGVLGNQPQHF.

V is TRBV21-1 and J is TRBJ1-5; the D call of TRBD1 is as the table states it, not checked on the DNA. TRBV21-1 is listed as a pseudogene. CDR3 size: 15 residues. The CDR3: CASSKAGASRQPQHF. The CDR3 DNA reads as TGTGCCAGCAGCAAAGCGGGGGCGTCGCGACAGCCCCAGCATTTT.

This rearrangement joins TRBV19 to TRBJ2-1; 12 bases fit TRBD2. Germline V gene lookup returns CDR1 LNHDA and CDR2 SQIVND (reference sequence). The CDR3 length is 16 residues. V was clipped by 3 bases and J by 8 bases; unmatched bases: 8. CDR3 sequence: CASSILLAGGRYEQFF. DNA for the CDR3: TGTGCCAGTAGTATCCTACTAGCGGGAGGACGCTATGAGCAGTTCTTC. The whole variable domain, remainder taken from reference TRBV19 and TRBJ2-1, is DGGITQSPKYLFRKEGQNVTLSCEQNLNHDAMYWYRQDPGQGLRLIYYSQIVNDFQKGDIAEGYSVSREKKESFPLTVTSAQKNPTAFYLCASSILLAGGRYEQFFGPGTRLTVL.

The sample holds one count of this clone. The CDR3 coding sequence is TGTGCCAGCAGTTCTCAGGACAGGAACGGCTACACCTTC. This translates into CASSSQDRNGYTF. The gene calls are TRBV28 and TRBJ1-2; 7 nucleotides agree with TRBD1. This CDR3 spans 13 amino acids. With V trimmed by 4 bases and J by 8 bases, 7 bases remained unmatched. The germline V gene has CDR1 MDHEN and CDR2 SYDVKM.

V gene TRBV4-1 combines with J gene TRBJ1-1; D is perhaps TRBD1 (5 bases). Germline values: CDR1 MGHRA, CDR2 YSYEKL. Trimming left V 0 bases short and J 3 bases short, with 14 bases between. The CDR3 is made up of 16 amino acids. The CDR3 coding sequence is TGCGCCAGCAGCCAAGATCACTCGGGGGGTGACACTGAAGCTTTCTTT. It codes for CASSQDHSGGDTEAFF.

This chain links TRBV6-5 with TRBJ2-1, with 9 bases fitting TRBD2. The CDR3 sequence is 14 residues long. Trimming took 7 bases from V and 5 from J; bases not matched to a gene: 6. Germline CDR1 is MNHEY and CDR2 is SVGAGI. The CDR3 DNA follows: TGTGCCAGCAACCTACTAGCGGGCCACAATGAGCAGTTCTTC. Protein: CASNLLAGHNEQFF.

The chain carries TRBV28 and TRBJ1-6; D perhaps matches TRBD1 (6 bases). CDR1 is MDHEN and CDR2 is SYDVKM in the germline V gene. Deletions cut 5 bases from V and 6 bases from J, with 14 bases between. The CDR3 runs to 15 residues. The CDR3: CASSGEDRTNSPLHF. The CDR3 DNA reads TGTGCCAGCAGTGGGGAAGACAGGACTAATTCACCCCTCCACTTT.

The chain carries TRBV27 and TRBJ2-1; TRBD2 matches 13 bases. The CDR3 has 19 residues. Germline lookup yields CDR1 MNHEY and CDR2 SMNVEV (reference sequence). V gave up 4 bases and J gave up 0 bases; unmatched junction bases: 9. The CDR3 sequence is CASSSGGLAGISSYNEQFF. The CDR3 coding sequence is TGTGCCAGCAGTTCAGGGGGACTAGCGGGAATAAGCTCCTACAATGAGCAGTTCTTC.

This clone was seen more than once but under ten times. J is TRBJ1-4 and V is TRBV2, with 9 bases aligning to TRBD1. V shed 8 bases and J 2 bases; nucleotides not matched to a gene: 3. The CDR3 totals 14 residues. The V gene's germline CDR1 is SNHLY and CDR2 FYNNEI. The CDR3, as DNA: TGTGCCAGCTCCGACAGGGGGACTAATGAAAAACTGTTTTTT. It codes for CASSDRGTNEKLFF. Together with reference TRBV2 and TRBJ1-4, the CDR3 gives the full variable domain: EPEVTQTPSHQVTQMGQEVILRCVPISNHLYFYWYRQILGQKVEFLVSFYNNEISEKSEIFDDQFSVERPDGSNFTLKIRSTKLEDSAMYFCASSDRGTNEKLFFGSGTQLSVL.

CDR3 sequence (DNA): TGCGCCAGCAGCCAAGGAACAGGGACGAACTATGGCTACACCTTC. Amino acids: CASSQGTGTNYGYTF. V gene TRBV4-1 combines with J gene TRBJ1-2, with TRBD1 as a possible D gene (6 bases). V gave up 1 base and J gave up 2 bases, with 11 bases separating them. This CDR3 is built from 15 residues. CDR1 is MGHRA and CDR2 is YSYEKL in the germline V gene.

The rearrangement uses TRBV4-1 and TRBJ2-6; 11 bases map to TRBD2. V gave up 0 bases and J gave up 4 bases; unmatched junction bases: 11. The CDR3 contains 20 residues. Germline V gene lookup returns CDR1 MGHRA and CDR2 YSYEKL. The CDR3: CASSQDPQLAGVGGANVLTF. DNA for the CDR3: TGCGCCAGCAGCCAAGACCCCCAACTAGCGGGGGTGGGAGGGGCCAACGTCCTGACTTTC.

The chain combines TRBV7-2 with TRBJ2-1; D uncertain. Trimming left V 2 bases short and J 0 bases short, with 8 bases between. The CDR3 runs 15 residues. Germline lookup yields CDR1 SGHTA and CDR2 FQGNSA. This CDR3 is CASSLSESSYNEQFF. Here the CDR3 DNA reads TGTGCCAGCAGCTTAAGCGAGAGCTCCTACAATGAGCAGTTCTTC.

The chain uses TRBV9 and TRBJ1-1; 7 positions agree with TRBD1. V lost 4 bases, J lost 9 bases, and 9 bases stayed unmatched. Germline V CDR1 and CDR2: SGDLS, YYNGEE. CDR3 length: 13 residues. The CDR3 DNA reads as TGTGCCAGCAGCCCTTCGACAGGGCAACAAGCTTTCTTT. It is translated as CASSPSTGQQAFF.

The rearrangement uses TRBV7-2 and TRBJ1-5, with a tentative D call TRBD1 (6 bases). Germline V gene data show CDR1 as SGHTA and CDR2 as FQGNSA. The length of the CDR3 is 16 residues. V was clipped by 5 bases and J by 2 bases, with 16 bases between them. CDR3 sequence reads: CASSHSQGLGNQPQHF. DNA of the CDR3: TGTGCCAGCAGCCATTCACAGGGACTAGGCAATCAGCCCCAGCATTTT.

This chain connects TRBV28 to TRBJ1-4, with D unclear. V lost 3 bases to trimming and J lost 4 bases, with 12 bases between them. This CDR3 has 15 amino acids. Per the germline V gene, CDR1 is MDHEN and CDR2 is SYDVKM. This CDR3 is CASSFTDRYNEKLFF. In nucleotides, the CDR3 is TGTGCCAGCAGTTTTACAGATCGCTATAATGAAAAACTGTTTTTT.

V usage is TRBV27 and J usage is TRBJ2-7; maybe TRBD1 (6 bases). The CDR3 is made up of 17 amino acids. Per germline, CDR1 MNHEY and CDR2 SMNVEV (reference sequence). The V end was cut by 6 bases, the J end by 5 bases, with 26 bases between. The CDR3 region has the DNA TGTGCCAGCAGGATACACTACATAACCGGGACATCCAACGAGCAGTACTTC. It codes for CASRIHYITGTSNEQYF.

CDR3 DNA sequence: TGTGCCAGCAGCTCACAGGGTACACCCTACAATGAGCAGTTCTTC. This encodes CASSSQGTPYNEQFF. The V gene is TRBV7-9, the J gene TRBJ2-1, with D maybe TRBD1 (6 bases). V was shortened by 4 bases and J by 2 bases, with 12 bases between the two germline ends. Looked up from germline, CDR1 is SEHNR and CDR2 is FQNEAQ (reference sequence). The CDR3 consists of 15 residues.

V is TRBV10-2 and J is TRBJ2-7, with D perhaps matching TRBD1 (6 bases). Germline V gene sequence: CDR1 WSHSY, CDR2 SAAADI. This CDR3 has 14 residues. V lost 8 bases to trimming and J lost 0 bases, with 14 bases between them. CDR3 in DNA: TGCGCCAGCGAAGACAGGTACGACTCCTACGAGCAGTACTTC. This codes for CASEDRYDSYEQYF.

The chain combines TRBV11-2 with TRBJ2-5, with D possibly matching TRBD1 (5 bases). The V gene lost 4 bases and the J gene lost 5 bases, with 11 bases spanning the gap. Germline CDR1 and CDR2: SGHAT and FQNNGV. CDR3 length equals 13 residues. The CDR3 here is CASSSNAGETQYF. CDR3 DNA: TGTGCCAGCAGCTCGAACGCAGGGGAGACCCAGTACTTC.